A selection of T cell receptor beta chains follows, all from one sample in a study of T cell repertoires in cytomegalovirus infection. Antigens for these TCRs are unknown. TCRdb used MiXCR to reprocess the reads, holding one entry per CDR3 protein. The sample carries hundreds of thousands of distinct CDR3 sequences, around a third recorded once. The material was cultured CD8+ T cells from PBMCs, obtained from culture after CMV antigen stimulation. These receptors were collected from a human donor in good health (CMV status not recorded). Some clones in this sample may be carry-over from other donors' samples. CDR3s include the opening cysteine and the closing phenylalanine or tryptophan. D genes are given only for firm matches. Clone size, where shown, is once, few, many, or a class for clones that have expanded.

>TRBV10-3|TRBJ1-5|NA|NA
TGTGCCATCAGTGACCTGGGAGCGGGGTCTAATCAGCCCCAGCATTTT
CAISDLGAGSNQPQHF
>TRBV12-3/TRBV12-4|TRBJ1-2|TRBD1|few
TGTGCCAGCAGTAAGTCAGGGGGCGGCTACACCTTC
CASSKSGGGYTF
>TRBV7-4|TRBJ2-5|NA|NA
TGTGCCAGCAGCTTGGCACAGGGAGGACGAGAGACCCAGTACTTC
CASSLAQGGRETQYF
>TRBV7-2|TRBJ2-3|NA|many
TGTGCCAGCAGCTTAGGGCCCCGCACAGATACGCAGTATTTT
CASSLGPRTDTQYF
>TRBV7-9|TRBJ2-5|NA|few
TGTGCCAGCAGCTTCGCTTTTCGCGAGCGGTCTGAAGAGACCCAGTACTTC
CASSFAFRERSEETQYF
>TRBV9|TRBJ2-2|NA|few
TGTGCCAGCAGCGTACTAATAACAGTCGAGAACACCGGGGAGCTGTTTTTT
CASSVLITVENTGELFF
>TRBV5-1|TRBJ1-1|NA|NA
TGCGCCAGCAGCTTGGATCTCCACACTGAAGCTTTCTTT
CASSLDLHTEAFF
>TRBV4-1|TRBJ1-1|NA|NA
TGCGCCAGCAGCCGAGCCGCGGGGTTGGACACTGAAGCTTTCTTT
CASSRAAGLDTEAFF
>TRBV12-3/TRBV12-4|TRBJ2-7|NA|NA
TGTGCCAGCACCTTCGGAGGATTCTCCTACGAGCAGTACTTC
CASTFGGFSYEQYF
>TRBV19|TRBJ1-1|NA|NA
TGTGCCAGTAGTATTGTCGGTAGCACTGAAGCTTTCTTT
CASSIVGSTEAFF
>TRBV9|TRBJ2-3|NA|NA
TGTGCCAGCAGCGTAGGCGCTCCTAGCACAGATACGCAGTATTTT
CASSVGAPSTDTQYF
>TRBV12-3/TRBV12-4|TRBJ1-5|NA|NA
TGTGCCAGCAGTTTAGCAGGGATGGGTAGCAATCAGCCCCAGCATTTT
CASSLAGMGSNQPQHF
>TRBV5-6|TRBJ2-1|NA|NA
TGTGCCAGCAGTATGAAGGTCCCCGAGCAGTTCTTC
CASSMKVPEQFF
>TRBV28|TRBJ2-3|TRBD1|once
TGTGCCAGCAGTTTTTTACTCCGGGACAGGGGGCGGTCGGATACGCAGTATTTT
CASSFLLRDRGRSDTQYF
>TRBV20-1|TRBJ2-3|TRBD2|once
TGCAGTGCTAGAGATACCGGGTCTGGGACTAGCGGGGGGTTCACAGATACGCAGTATTTT
CSARDTGSGTSGGFTDTQYF
>TRBV9|TRBJ1-1|NA|NA
TGTGCCAGCAGCCCCGACGGGGGAAATGAAGGCACTGAAGCTTTCTTT
CASSPDGGNEGTEAFF
>TRBV29-1|TRBJ2-1|NA|NA
TGCAGCGTTGAACAGGGGTTCGGGAATGAGCAGTTCTTC
CSVEQGFGNEQFF
>TRBV7-4|TRBJ2-1|NA|NA
TGTGCCAGCAGCTCCCTTTCAGGGCTGGGAGAGCAGTTCTTC
CASSSLSGLGEQFF
>TRBV12-3/TRBV12-4|TRBJ2-1|TRBD2|many
TGTGCCAGCAGTCAATTACCGGGACTAGGCCTCAATGAGCAGTTCTTC
CASSQLPGLGLNEQFF
>TRBV7-4|TRBJ1-1|TRBD1|NA
TGTGCCAGCAGTGACAGGGAAATTCGCACTGATGCTTTCTTT
CASSDREIRTDAFF
>TRBV4-3|TRBJ2-1|TRBD2|NA
TGCGCCAGCAGCCAAGAACTAGCGGGGGCTACAGCGGAGCAGTTCTTC
CASSQELAGATAEQFF
>TRBV7-9|TRBJ2-2|NA|few
TGTGCCAGCAGCTTTAATCCCACCGGGGAGCTGTTTTTT
CASSFNPTGELFF
>TRBV7-9|TRBJ2-1|TRBD1|few
TGTGCCAGCACCGGGGGACAGGTCTACAATGAGCAGTTCTTC
CASTGGQVYNEQFF
>TRBV7-6|TRBJ2-7|NA|many
TGTGCCAGCAGCGGTCGTGAGGGGATGCACTACGAGCAGTACTTC
CASSGREGMHYEQYF
>TRBV27|TRBJ2-2|NA|few
TGTGCCAGCAGTTTATCGACCGAGAACACCGGGGAGCTGTTTTTT
CASSLSTENTGELFF
>TRBV12-3/TRBV12-4|TRBJ2-2|NA|NA
TGTGCCAGCAGTTTCGGGGCAGGGGAATTCAGTGACACCGGGGAGCTGTTTTTT
CASSFGAGEFSDTGELFF
>TRBV7-9|TRBJ2-2|NA|NA
TGTGCCAACAGCCGGACAGAAAAAACCGGGGAGCTGTTTTTT
CANSRTEKTGELFF
>TRBV7-9|TRBJ2-3|TRBD2|few
TGTGCCAGCAGCCCCCGGGGGGGGTACACAGATACGCAGTATTTT
CASSPRGGYTDTQYF
>TRBV7-2|TRBJ2-1|NA|many
TGTGCCAGCAGCCCATGGGATGAGCAGTTCTTC
CASSPWDEQFF
>TRBV20-1|TRBJ1-1|NA|NA
TGCAGTGCTAGAGATCGCGATAAGGGTACAGAAATGAACACTGAAGCTTTCTTT
CSARDRDKGTEMNTEAFF
>TRBV14|TRBJ1-1|TRBD1|NA
TGTGCCAGCAGCCAAGAGACAGGGGTGCTTGAAGCTTTCTTT
CASSQETGVLEAFF
>TRBV12-3/TRBV12-4|TRBJ1-2|NA|NA
TGTGCCAGCAGTTCGTCGTTCACGGGAGTTCCCTATGGCTACACCTTC
CASSSSFTGVPYGYTF
>TRBV5-6|TRBJ2-1|NA|NA
TGTGCCAGCAGCCCCGGGTGGGGTGGATACAATGAGCAGTTCTTC
CASSPGWGGYNEQFF
>TRBV5-6|TRBJ1-1|NA|NA
TGTGCCAGCAGCTTGGGACTGGTCTCTGAAGCTTTCTTT
CASSLGLVSEAFF
>TRBV27|TRBJ2-5|TRBD1|NA
TGTGCCAGCAGTTTATCCCAGAGAAGAGGACAGGGGGCTAGACCCCAGTACTTC
CASSLSQRRGQGARPQYF
>TRBV7-9|TRBJ2-3|NA|many
TGTGCCAGCACGGAGGCAGGGGAAATGGATACGCAGTATTTT
CASTEAGEMDTQYF
>TRBV7-9|TRBJ2-2|NA|NA
TGTGCCATCGAGACTGGTTACACCGGGGAGCTGTTTTTT
CAIETGYTGELFF
>TRBV7-7|TRBJ2-5|NA|few
TGTGCTAGCAGCTTACTGGAGGGGGAGGACCAAGAGACCCAGTACTTC
CASSLLEGEDQETQYF
>TRBV4-1|TRBJ2-3|TRBD1|many
TGCGCCAGCAGCCAAGAAGGAGGGACAGGGTTTATTTTT
CASSQEGGTGFIF
>TRBV7-4|TRBJ2-5|TRBD2|NA
TGTGCCAGCAGCTTAGCGCGGGGACTAGCGGGGGAGACCCAGTACTTC
CASSLARGLAGETQYF
>TRBV4-2|TRBJ1-2|NA|NA
TGTGCCAGCAGCCAAGCTGGGGAAGTTGATGGCTACACCTTC
CASSQAGEVDGYTF
>TRBV20-1|TRBJ2-7|NA|few
TGCAGTGCTGGGGTGGGGGTGCACTACGAGCAGTACTTC
CSAGVGVHYEQYF
>TRBV7-8|TRBJ1-2|NA|NA
TGTGCCAGCAGCTCCTTCCCGGGGGTTAACTATGGCTACACCTTC
CASSSFPGVNYGYTF